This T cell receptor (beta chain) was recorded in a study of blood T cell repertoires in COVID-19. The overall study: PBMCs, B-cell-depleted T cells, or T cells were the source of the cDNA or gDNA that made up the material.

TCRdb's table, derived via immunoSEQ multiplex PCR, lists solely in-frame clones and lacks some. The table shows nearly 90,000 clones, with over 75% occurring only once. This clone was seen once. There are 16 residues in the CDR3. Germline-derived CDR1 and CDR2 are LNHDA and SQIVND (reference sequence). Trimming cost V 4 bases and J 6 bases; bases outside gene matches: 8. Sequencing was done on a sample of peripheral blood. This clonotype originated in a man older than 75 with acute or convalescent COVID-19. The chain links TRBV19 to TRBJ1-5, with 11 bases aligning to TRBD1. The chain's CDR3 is CASSTTRTGGFQPQHF. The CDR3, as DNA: TGTGCCAGTAGTACGACCCGGACAGGGGGCTTTCAGCCCCAGCATTTT.